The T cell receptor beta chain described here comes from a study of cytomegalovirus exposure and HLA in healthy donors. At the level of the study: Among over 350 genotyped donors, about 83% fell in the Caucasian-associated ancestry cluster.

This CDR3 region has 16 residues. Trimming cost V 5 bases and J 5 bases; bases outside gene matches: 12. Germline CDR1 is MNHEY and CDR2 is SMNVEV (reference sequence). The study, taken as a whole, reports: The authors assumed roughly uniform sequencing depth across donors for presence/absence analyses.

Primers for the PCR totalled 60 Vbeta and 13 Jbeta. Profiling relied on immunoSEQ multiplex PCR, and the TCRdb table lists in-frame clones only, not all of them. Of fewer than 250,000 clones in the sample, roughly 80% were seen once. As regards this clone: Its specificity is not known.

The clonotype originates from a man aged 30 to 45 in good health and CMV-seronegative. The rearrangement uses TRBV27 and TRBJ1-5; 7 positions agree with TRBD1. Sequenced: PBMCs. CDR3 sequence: CASSPAEDRFHQPQHF. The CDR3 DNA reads TGTGCCAGCAGTCCCGCCGAGGACAGGTTCCATCAGCCCCAGCATTTT.